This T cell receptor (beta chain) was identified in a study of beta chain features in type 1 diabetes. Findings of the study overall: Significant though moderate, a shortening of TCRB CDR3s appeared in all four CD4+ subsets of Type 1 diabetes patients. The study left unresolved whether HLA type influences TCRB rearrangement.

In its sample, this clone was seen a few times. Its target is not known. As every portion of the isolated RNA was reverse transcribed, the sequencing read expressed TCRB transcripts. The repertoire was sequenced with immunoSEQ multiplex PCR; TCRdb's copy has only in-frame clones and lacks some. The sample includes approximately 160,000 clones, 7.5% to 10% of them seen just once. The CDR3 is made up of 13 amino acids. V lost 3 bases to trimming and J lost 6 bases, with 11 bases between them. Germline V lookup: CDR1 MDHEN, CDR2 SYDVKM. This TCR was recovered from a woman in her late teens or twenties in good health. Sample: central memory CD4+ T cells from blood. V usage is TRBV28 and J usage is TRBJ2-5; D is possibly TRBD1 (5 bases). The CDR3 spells CASSLVTGQTQYF. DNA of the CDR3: TGTGCCAGCAGTTTGGTTACAGGTCAGACCCAGTACTTC.